This is a list of T cell receptor beta chains from one sample in a study of T cell repertoires in cytomegalovirus infection. MiXCR, applied by TCRdb to the reads, yields one record per CDR3 protein. The sample lists 740,000 or so distinct CDR3 sequences, about 40% occurring once. Sample: PBMCs. All receptors derive from a human donor in good health (CMV status not recorded). Some clones in this sample may be carry-over from other donors' samples. Each CDR3 is given with its conserved first and last residue. D genes are given only for firm matches. Expanded clones are given a class, and other clones once, few, many or no size at all.

TRBV28	15	TRBD1	few	TRBJ1-6	CASRKGTGANSPLHF	TGTGCCAGCAGGAAAGGGACAGGGGCTAATTCACCCCTCCACTTT
TRBV28	14	NA	few	TRBJ1-2	CASSLGGANYGYTF	TGTGCCAGCAGCTTGGGCGGGGCTAACTATGGCTACACCTTC
TRBV7-8	17	TRBD2	NA	TRBJ2-2	CASSLASGGAFTGELFF	TGTGCCAGCAGCTTAGCTAGCGGGGGGGCCTTCACCGGGGAGCTGTTTTTT
TRBV12-3/TRBV12-4	15	NA	few	TRBJ1-4	CASSLEDGRKEKLFF	TGTGCCAGCAGTTTAGAGGACGGCAGAAAGGAAAAACTGTTTTTT
TRBV28	16	TRBD1	NA	TRBJ2-7	CASSFHRTGNPYEQYF	TGTGCCAGCAGTTTCCACCGGACAGGGAACCCCTACGAGCAGTACTTC
TRBV29-1	13	NA	NA	TRBJ1-6	CSVGDIANSPIHF	TGCAGCGTTGGGGACATTGCGAATTCACCCATCCACTTT
TRBV28	9	NA	few	TRBJ1-2	CASSSPYTF	TGTGCCAGCAGTTCCCCATACACCTTC
TRBV12-3/TRBV12-4	13	TRBD2	many	TRBJ2-5	CASSRGVRETQYF	TGTGCCAGCAGTCGGGGGGTCAGGGAGACCCAGTACTTC
TRBV11-2	15	NA	few	TRBJ2-3	CASSSQGWVTDTQYF	TGTGCCAGCAGCTCACAGGGTTGGGTTACAGATACGCAGTATTTT
TRBV7-2	14	NA	NA	TRBJ2-7	CASSLGDTGHEQYF	TGTGCCAGCAGCTTAGGAGATACAGGGCACGAGCAGTACTTC
TRBV27	17	NA	NA	TRBJ2-3	CASSPRQGGRFTDTQYF	TGTGCCAGCAGTCCCCGACAGGGAGGCAGGTTCACAGATACGCAGTATTTT
TRBV9	15	TRBD2	NA	TRBJ2-5	CASSPAGGNQETQYF	TGTGCCAGCAGTCCCGCCGGGGGGAACCAAGAGACCCAGTACTTC
TRBV11-2	16	TRBD2	NA	TRBJ2-3	CASRDGAGGPTDTQYF	TGTGCCAGCAGGGATGGAGCGGGGGGCCCCACAGATACGCAGTATTTT
TRBV12-3/TRBV12-4	15	NA	NA	TRBJ2-1	CASSFYPPEDNEQFF	TGTGCCAGCAGTTTCTACCCCCCGGAGGACAATGAGCAGTTCTTC
TRBV5-5	15	NA	NA	TRBJ1-2	CASSLISGSGDGYTF	TGTGCCAGCAGTTTGATCTCAGGGTCGGGAGATGGCTACACCTTC
TRBV28	17	TRBD1	NA	TRBJ1-5	CASTEFLGQGAYQPQHF	TGTGCCAGCACCGAGTTTTTAGGACAGGGGGCATATCAGCCCCAGCATTTT
TRBV7-2	14	NA	few	TRBJ2-5	CASSLARERETQYF	TGTGCCAGCAGCTTAGCGAGGGAGAGAGAGACCCAGTACTTC
TRBV7-6	14	NA	many	TRBJ1-1	CASSLAEGNTEAFF	TGTGCCAGCAGCTTAGCAGAGGGGAACACTGAAGCTTTCTTT
TRBV12-3/TRBV12-4	19	NA	few	TRBJ2-4	CASNHWGPSGDEAKNIQYF	TGTGCCAGCAATCACTGGGGCCCCTCAGGGGACGAGGCCAAAAACATTCAGTACTTC
TRBV12-3/TRBV12-4	13	TRBD1	NA	TRBJ1-2	CASSFSGGSGYTF	TGTGCCAGCAGTTTCTCAGGGGGCTCCGGCTACACCTTC
TRBV19	16	TRBD2	few	TRBJ2-1	CASSPQTSGNYNEQFF	TGTGCCAGTAGCCCCCAGACTAGCGGGAACTACAATGAGCAGTTCTTC
TRBV5-4	15	NA	few	TRBJ2-5	CASSLRTGHGETQYF	TGTGCCAGCAGCTTGCGGACGGGACACGGAGAGACCCAGTACTTC
TRBV5-1	15	TRBD1	NA	TRBJ2-5	CASSLQGATQETQYF	TGCGCCAGCAGCTTACAGGGGGCTACCCAAGAGACCCAGTACTTC
TRBV28	14	NA	few	TRBJ1-2	CASSSQPQGRGYTF	TGTGCCAGCAGTTCGCAGCCCCAGGGCCGTGGCTACACCTTC
TRBV7-8	17	TRBD1	NA	TRBJ1-2	CASSLGPGGQGVNGYTF	TGTGCCAGCAGCTTAGGGCCCGGGGGACAGGGTGTGAATGGCTACACCTTC
TRBV10-3	14	NA	NA	TRBJ1-5	CAISDDTVNQPQHF	TGTGCCATCAGTGATGACACCGTCAATCAGCCCCAGCATTTT
TRBV13	11	NA	NA	TRBJ1-1	CASSQTAGAFF	TGTGCCAGCAGCCAAACAGCCGGGGCTTTCTTT
TRBV6-1	19	NA	few	TRBJ1-5	CASSEGIPADPYSNQPQHF	TGTGCCAGCAGTGAAGGGATACCGGCGGACCCTTATAGCAATCAGCCCCAGCATTTT
TRBV6-8	14	NA	few	TRBJ1-5	CASSYTRAVKPQHF	TGTGCCAGCAGTTACACAAGGGCTGTGAAGCCCCAGCATTTT
TRBV6-1	16	TRBD2	many	TRBJ2-4	CASSALAGGPINIQYF	TGTGCCAGCAGCGCACTAGCGGGAGGGCCTATAAACATTCAGTACTTC
TRBV11-2	13	NA	many	TRBJ1-2	CASSLRENYGYTF	TGTGCCAGCAGCTTAAGGGAGAACTATGGCTACACCTTC
TRBV11-2	16	NA	few	TRBJ1-1	CASSFRPGQPNTEAFF	TGTGCCAGCAGCTTTCGTCCCGGACAGCCGAACACTGAAGCTTTCTTT
TRBV28	15	NA	few	TRBJ2-5	CASSSDRSNQETQYF	TGTGCCAGCAGTTCGGACAGATCAAACCAAGAGACCCAGTACTTC
TRBV28	14	TRBD1	few	TRBJ2-5	CASGSTTGVGTQYF	TGTGCCAGCGGCTCGACTACAGGGGTGGGGACCCAGTACTTC
TRBV7-2	15	NA	NA	TRBJ1-2	CASSLASGGGYGYTF	TGTGCCAGCAGCTTAGCGTCCGGGGGCGGCTATGGCTACACCTTC
TRBV20-1	18	TRBD2	NA	TRBJ2-1	CSARGGTSGITRNNEQFF	TGCAGTGCTAGGGGGGGGACTAGCGGGATCACGCGAAACAATGAGCAGTTCTTC
TRBV9	14	NA	few	TRBJ1-5	CASSVDGYNQPQHF	TGTGCCAGCAGCGTTGACGGCTACAATCAGCCCCAGCATTTT
TRBV12-3/TRBV12-4	15	TRBD1	NA	TRBJ1-2	CASSPGQALLYGYTF	TGTGCCAGCAGTCCGGGACAGGCGCTTCTCTATGGCTACACCTTC
TRBV6-1	14	NA	NA	TRBJ1-5	CASNSRFSNQPQHF	TGTGCCAGCAACTCCAGATTTAGCAATCAGCCCCAGCATTTT
TRBV29-1	13	TRBD2	NA	TRBJ2-1	CSVGGLARDEQFF	TGCAGCGTTGGGGGACTAGCGAGGGATGAGCAGTTCTTC
TRBV28	12	NA	few	TRBJ1-5	CASGPGEQPQHF	TGTGCCAGCGGCCCCGGGGAACAGCCCCAGCATTTT
TRBV7-6	15	TRBD2	NA	TRBJ2-2	CASSLRGGRDGELFF	TGTGCCAGCAGCTTACGCGGGGGAAGAGACGGGGAGCTGTTTTTT
TRBV9	16	NA	NA	TRBJ1-2	CASSSRGAGVDYGYTF	TGTGCCAGCAGCTCCAGGGGAGCCGGGGTCGACTATGGCTACACCTTC